Here is one T cell receptor (beta chain) with its context. Its antigen is as yet unknown. Trimming shortened V by 6 bases and J by 3 bases, and 12 bases separated the two germline ends. Germline V gene data show CDR1 as KGHSH and CDR2 as LQKENI. The CDR3 runs to 13 residues. The assay was immunoSEQ multiplex PCR, and TCRdb's table has in-frame clones only and misses some. Of about 400,000 clones listed, 75% to 90% are singletons. The data were taken from a study of cytomegalovirus exposure and HLA in healthy donors. Looking at the study overall: Later, an analysis reported that the 130 or so validation repertoires had used the same platform as the roughly 650 first-cohort repertoires. Study-wide results and caveats: Cytomegalovirus status was reportedly diagnosed by the classifier with high sensitivity and specificity. CMV antigen specificity of a few CMV-associated chains was confirmed in vitro.

V usage is TRBV18 and J usage is TRBJ2-7; possibly TRBD1 for D (6 bases). The source of this sequence is a woman aged 18-35 years in good health and CMV-seronegative. The source material was PBMCs. In DNA form, the CDR3 reads TGTGCCAGCTCCCACGGACAGCTCTACGAGCAGTACTTC. It is translated as CASSHGQLYEQYF.